A single sample is the source of the 4 T cell receptor beta chains below, sequenced in a study of cytomegalovirus exposure and HLA in healthy donors. The PCR made use of 60 Vbeta and 13 Jbeta primers. Assay used: immunoSEQ multiplex PCR; TCRdb lists only in-frame clones, some missing. Among about 180,000 clones listed, 80% were seen once. Input material: PBMCs. The receptor set was obtained from a man aged 35 to 55 in good health and CMV-seronegative.

The chain joins TRBV4-3 to TRBJ1-5, with a tentative D call TRBD1 (6 bases). Germline V lookup: CDR1 LGHNA, CDR2 YSLEER. This CDR3 contains 13 residues. Trimming took 4 bases from V and 7 from J, leaving 11 bases between them. The CDR3 bases are TGCGCCAGCAGCCTAGGGGGAGCGCAGCCCCAGCATTTT. Translation: CASSLGGAQPQHF.

The genes are TRBV4-3 and TRBJ2-5, with TRBD1 as a possible D gene (6 bases). Trimming shortened V by 0 bases and J by 6 bases, and 14 bases separated the two germline ends. CDR3 length: 15 amino acids. Germline V gene data show CDR1 as LGHNA and CDR2 as YSLEER. The CDR3 loop reads CASSQEGGALQTQYF. DNA of the CDR3: TGCGCCAGCAGCCAAGAAGGGGGAGCGCTGCAGACCCAGTACTTC.

The chain carries TRBV5-6 and TRBJ1-3; TRBD1 aligns across 7 bases. The trim removed 2 bases at V and 7 bases at J, leaving 12 bases unmatched. Germline V gene data show CDR1 as SGHDT and CDR2 as YYEEEE. The CDR3 spans 16 residues. CDR3 coding DNA: TGTGCCAGCAGCTTTTTAGACAGGGCTGCTAGGAACACCATATATTTT. Amino acid sequence: CASSFLDRAARNTIYF.

This chain links TRBV19 with TRBJ1-4; D is unclear. The germline CDR1 and CDR2 sequences are LNHDA and SQIVND (reference sequence). This CDR3 is 11 amino acids long. V lost 4 bases to trimming and J lost 6 bases, with 3 bases between them. The CDR3 DNA follows: TGTGCCAGTAGTACCGATGAAAAACTGTTTTTT. Protein: CASSTDEKLFF.